This TCR beta chain originates from a study of OX40 agonist ivuxolimab in advanced cancers. Trimming left V 1 base short and J 6 bases short, with 11 bases between. The CDR3 runs 14 residues. Looked up from germline, CDR1 is MGHDK and CDR2 is SYGVNS. Profiling relied on immunoSEQ multiplex PCR, and the TCRdb table lists in-frame clones only, not all of them. The sample includes about 83,000 clones, 70% to 90% seen only once; the top ten take more than 0.65%. The chain uses TRBV25-1 and TRBJ2-3; D is possibly TRBD2 (6 bases). The sequencing used CD4+ or CD8+ T cells sorted from blood, collected in a trial of the OX40 agonist ivuxolimab. The TCR originated in an adult with an advanced solid tumor such as melanoma, head and neck, liver or kidney cancer. CDR3 amino acids: CASSEWRVSDTQYF. DNA for the CDR3: TGTGCCAGCAGTGAATGGAGGGTGTCCGATACGCAGTATTTT.